This entry is about one TCR beta chain. V lost 1 base and J 2 bases, leaving 8 bases between the germline ends. Germline lookup yields CDR1 SEHNR and CDR2 FQNEAQ (reference sequence). The CDR3 is 14 amino acids. These data come from a study of T cell changes during pregnancy in multiple sclerosis. The data were produced by immunoSEQ multiplex PCR, yet TCRdb's version contains in-frame clones alone and is incomplete. The table lists tens of thousands of clones, 85% to 95% of them singletons. The TCR sequence derives from a female donor with multiple sclerosis, enrolled in a pregnancy study. The sample consisted of peripheral blood. This chain links TRBV7-9 with TRBJ1-2; D gene unclear. CDR3: CASSLGAGNYGYTF. The CDR3 DNA is TGTGCCAGCAGCTTAGGGGCCGGGAACTATGGCTACACCTTC.